This is a list of T cell receptor beta chains from one sample in a study of CD8+CD57+ T cells in acquired aplastic anemia. Each CDR3 protein is one row after TCRdb ran MiXCR on the reads. Here the sample spans under 350,000 distinct CDR3 sequences, 50% to 65% being singletons. The sequencing input was sorted CD4+, CD8+, or CD8+CD57+ T cells (not recorded which) from PBMCs. Source of these receptors: a human donor with aplastic anemia. Each CDR3 is given with its conserved first and last residue. D genes are given only for firm matches. Size is stated for part of the rows, as once, few or many counts, or as a class when the clone is expanded.

CDR3 protein: CATSDMTGVGNTQYF; CDR3 DNA: TGTGCCACCAGTGACATGACAGGGGTGGGAAATACGCAGTATTTT; clone size: .; D gene: TRBD1; J gene: TRBJ2-3; V gene: TRBV24-1
CDR3 protein: CASTPRTGGHNYGYTF; CDR3 DNA: TGTGCGAGCACCCCACGGACAGGGGGCCATAACTATGGCTACACCTTC; clone size: .; D gene: TRBD1; J gene: TRBJ1-2; V gene: TRBV2
CDR3 protein: CSANSRDHYGYTF; CDR3 DNA: TGCAGTGCTAATAGCAGAGATCACTATGGCTACACCTTC; clone size: .; D gene: .; J gene: TRBJ1-2; V gene: TRBV20-1
CDR3 protein: CASSIVTSGNTIYF; CDR3 DNA: TGTGCCAGTAGTATAGTGACTAGCGGGAACACCATATATTTT; clone size: few; D gene: .; J gene: TRBJ1-3; V gene: TRBV19
CDR3 protein: CASQPGQGYNEQLF; CDR3 DNA: TGTGCCAGCCAGCCGGGACAGGGTTACAATGAGCAGCTCTTC; clone size: .; D gene: TRBD1; J gene: TRBJ2-1; V gene: TRBV12-3/TRBV12-4
CDR3 protein: CATATTGTPILGGNTIYF; CDR3 DNA: TGTGCCACAGCCACTACCGGGACACCAATCCTAGGGGGAAACACCATATATTTT; clone size: .; D gene: .; J gene: TRBJ1-3; V gene: TRBV19
CDR3 protein: CSVGGLAYGNYGYTF; CDR3 DNA: TGCAGCGTTGGGGGCTTAGCATATGGGAACTATGGCTACACCTTC; clone size: .; D gene: .; J gene: TRBJ1-2; V gene: TRBV29-1
CDR3 protein: CASRAPGTGNNEQFF; CDR3 DNA: TGCGCCAGCCGCGCGCCTGGGACAGGCAACAATGAGCAGTTCTTC; clone size: .; D gene: TRBD1; J gene: TRBJ2-1; V gene: TRBV5-1
CDR3 protein: CASSLVRETYEQYF; CDR3 DNA: TGTGCCAGCAGCTTAGTGCGGGAGACCTACGAGCAGTACTTC; clone size: .; D gene: TRBD2; J gene: TRBJ2-7; V gene: TRBV7-9
CDR3 protein: CASSLGLAGRDEQFF; CDR3 DNA: TGTGCCAGCAGCTTAGGACTAGCGGGAAGGGATGAGCAGTTCTTC; clone size: many; D gene: TRBD2; J gene: TRBJ2-1; V gene: TRBV7-3
CDR3 protein: CATSRGQGAQSDTQYF; CDR3 DNA: TGTGCCACCAGCAGGGGACAGGGGGCGCAATCGGATACGCAGTATTTT; clone size: few; D gene: TRBD1; J gene: TRBJ2-3; V gene: TRBV24-1
CDR3 protein: CAISERTSGNEQYF; CDR3 DNA: TGTGCCATCAGTGAGAGGACTAGCGGGAACGAGCAGTACTTC; clone size: .; D gene: TRBD2; J gene: TRBJ2-7; V gene: TRBV10-3
CDR3 protein: CAIRPGGMNTEAFF; CDR3 DNA: TGTGCCATCAGGCCAGGGGGCATGAACACTGAAGCTTTCTTT; clone size: .; D gene: TRBD1; J gene: TRBJ1-1; V gene: TRBV10-3
CDR3 protein: CASSMMTQSGDTQYF; CDR3 DNA: TGTGCCAGTAGTATGATGACACAGTCAGGAGATACGCAGTATTTT; clone size: .; D gene: .; J gene: TRBJ2-3; V gene: TRBV19
CDR3 protein: CASSLRSSGGLLTYEQYF; CDR3 DNA: TGTGCCAGCAGCTTAAGGTCTAGCGGGGGGCTCTTAACCTACGAGCAGTACTTC; clone size: .; D gene: TRBD2; J gene: TRBJ2-7; V gene: TRBV7-6
CDR3 protein: CASSQDSGGNTEAFF; CDR3 DNA: TGTGCCAGCAGCCAAGATTCTGGGGGAAACACTGAAGCTTTCTTT; clone size: .; D gene: .; J gene: TRBJ1-1; V gene: TRBV7-2
CDR3 protein: CASSFAGTAETQYF; CDR3 DNA: TGTGCCAGCAGTTTCGCAGGGACAGCAGAGACCCAGTACTTC; clone size: few; D gene: TRBD1; J gene: TRBJ2-5; V gene: TRBV12-3/TRBV12-4
CDR3 protein: CSVESTAYNEQFF; CDR3 DNA: TGCAGCGTTGAAAGCACAGCCTACAATGAGCAGTTCTTC; clone size: .; D gene: .; J gene: TRBJ2-1; V gene: TRBV29-1
CDR3 protein: CSARRSSYEQYF; CDR3 DNA: TGCAGCGCCCGAAGGTCTTCCTACGAGCAGTACTTC; clone size: .; D gene: .; J gene: TRBJ2-7; V gene: TRBV29-1
CDR3 protein: CASSLATGDEKLFF; CDR3 DNA: TGCGCCAGCAGCTTGGCCACGGGAGATGAAAAACTGTTTTTT; clone size: .; D gene: .; J gene: TRBJ1-4; V gene: TRBV5-1
CDR3 protein: CASSERGGIYEQYF; CDR3 DNA: TGTGCCAGCAGCGAGAGGGGGGGTATCTACGAGCAGTACTTC; clone size: .; D gene: .; J gene: TRBJ2-7; V gene: TRBV9
CDR3 protein: CASSPLLQKPSYEQYF; CDR3 DNA: TGTGCCAGCAGCCCTCTCTTACAGAAACCCTCCTACGAGCAGTACTTC; clone size: many; D gene: .; J gene: TRBJ2-7; V gene: TRBV3-1